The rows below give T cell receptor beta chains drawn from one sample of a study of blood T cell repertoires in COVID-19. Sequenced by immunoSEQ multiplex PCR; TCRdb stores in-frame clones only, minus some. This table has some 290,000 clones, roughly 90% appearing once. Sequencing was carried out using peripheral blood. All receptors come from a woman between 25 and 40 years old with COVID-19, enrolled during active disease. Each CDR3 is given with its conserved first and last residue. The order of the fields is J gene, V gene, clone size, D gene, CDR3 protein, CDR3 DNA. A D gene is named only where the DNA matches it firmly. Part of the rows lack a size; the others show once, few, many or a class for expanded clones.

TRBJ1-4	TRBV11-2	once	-	CASSFGEGKLFF	TGTGCCAGCAGTTTCGGGGAGGGTAAACTGTTTTTT
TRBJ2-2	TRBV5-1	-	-	CASSLALGDTGELFF	TGCGCCAGCAGCTTGGCCTTGGGAGACACCGGGGAGCTGTTTTTT
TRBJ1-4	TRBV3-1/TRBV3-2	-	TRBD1	CASSHRTGANEKLFF	TGTGCCAGCAGCCATCGGACAGGGGCTAATGAAAAACTGTTTTTT
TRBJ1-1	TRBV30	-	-	CAWSGQATEAFF	TGTGCCTGGAGCGGACAAGCCACTGAAGCTTTCTTT
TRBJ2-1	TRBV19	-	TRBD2	CASSRMFAGGGYNEQFF	TGTGCCAGTAGTCGCATGTTTGCGGGGGGAGGGTACAATGAGCAGTTCTTC
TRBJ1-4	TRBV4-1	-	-	CASSRTVGRFPTNEKLFF	TGCGCCAGCAGTCGGACAGTCGGCCGCTTTCCAACTAATGAAAAACTGTTTTTT
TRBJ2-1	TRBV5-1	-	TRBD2	CASSPGLAGGSYNEQFF	TGCGCCAGCAGCCCGGGACTAGCGGGGGGATCCTACAATGAGCAGTTCTTC
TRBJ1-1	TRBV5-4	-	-	CASSFLGGTEAFF	TGTGCCAGCAGCTTCCTGGGGGGCACTGAAGCTTTCTTT
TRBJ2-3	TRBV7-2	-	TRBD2	CASSWTSGASTDTQYF	TGTGCCAGCAGCTGGACTAGCGGGGCGAGCACAGATACGCAGTATTTT
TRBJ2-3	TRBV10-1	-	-	CASSQRLSTDTQYF	TGCGCCAGCAGCCAGCGGTTAAGCACAGATACGCAGTATTTT